The next 29 T cell receptor beta chains were all read from a single sample in a study of technical replicates of blood from several donors. The assay was immunoSEQ multiplex PCR, and TCRdb's table has in-frame clones only and misses some. The sample lists about 66,000 clones, approximately 90% occurring once. Input material: PBMCs. These receptors all stem from a human donor in good health. Some clones in this sample may be carry-over from other donors' samples.

The rearrangement uses TRBV7-7 and TRBJ2-7, with 13 positions matching TRBD2. V was clipped by 5 bases and J by 4 bases; unmatched bases: 11. This CDR3 region has 17 residues. Germline V gene sequence: CDR1 SSHAT, CDR2 FNYEAQ (reference sequence). This CDR3 reads CASSPRLAGGPEYEQYF. Written as DNA, the CDR3 is TGTGCCAGCAGCCCCCGACTAGCGGGAGGTCCCGAATACGAGCAGTACTTC. Variable domain in full (rest from reference TRBV7-7 and TRBJ2-7): GAGVSQSPRYKVTKRGQDVTLRCDPISSHATLYWYQQALGQGPEFLTYFNYEAQPDKSGLPSDRFSAERPEGSISTLTIQRTEQRDSAMYRCASSPRLAGGPEYEQYFGPGTRLTVT.

The chain combines TRBV4-3 with TRBJ1-3, with D maybe TRBD1 (5 bases). The V and J ends lost 4 bases and 3 bases respectively, with 16 bases between them. This CDR3 comprises 16 residues. From germline, CDR1 is LGHNA and CDR2 YSLEER. The CDR3 nucleotides are TGCGCCAGCAGCCTCCGGGCGGGGGAGGGTGGAAACACCATATATTTT. Protein: CASSLRAGEGGNTIYF.

In its sample, this clone was seen a few times. The chain links TRBV9 to TRBJ2-7; 13 bases align to TRBD2. V lost 3 bases, J lost 5 bases, and 8 bases stayed unmatched. The V gene's germline CDR1 is SGDLS and CDR2 YYNGEE. The CDR3 length is 16 residues. The CDR3 DNA is TGTGCCAGCAGCGATTCCTGGACTAGCGGGAGTGACGAGCAGTACTTC. Amino acids: CASSDSWTSGSDEQYF.

This rearrangement joins TRBV14 to TRBJ2-1; 9 positions match TRBD2. With 1 base clipped from V and 7 bases from J, the junction kept 23 bases outside the gene matches. The germline CDR1 and CDR2 sequences are SGHDN and FVKESK. CDR3 length equals 21 residues. The DNA of the CDR3 is TGTGCCAGCAGCCAAGGTTGGCGGGGGGGCCTTCAATTTGAGGTCTGGAATGAGCAGTTCTTC. Residues: CASSQGWRGGLQFEVWNEQFF.

The table lists this clone with a few counts. CDR3 sequence: CSARQGTGYTF. Written as DNA, the CDR3 is TGCAGTGCTAGACAGGGAACTGGCTACACCTTC. V and J are TRBV20-1 and TRBJ1-2; tentative D call: TRBD1 (5 bases). This CDR3 is 11 amino acids long. Trimming took off 2 bases at V and 7 bases at J, with 8 bases between the two ends. Per the germline V gene, CDR1 is DFQATT and CDR2 is SNEGSKA (reference sequence).

This chain joins TRBV7-7 and TRBJ2-5, with D perhaps matching TRBD1 (6 bases). Trimming removed 6 bases from V and 5 bases from J, with 13 bases in between. The CDR3 is made up of 13 amino acids. Germline loops: CDR1 SSHAT, CDR2 FNYEAQ (reference sequence). The CDR3 loop is CASSSDRRETQYF. CDR3 sequence (DNA): TGTGCCAGCAGTTCAGACAGGCGGGAGACCCAGTACTTC.

This sequence joins TRBV4-3 and TRBJ1-2, with D unclear. The CDR3 loop spans 15 amino acids. Trimming left V 0 bases short and J 2 bases short, with 10 bases between. Germline V gene sequence: CDR1 LGHNA, CDR2 YSLEER. The CDR3 nucleotides read TGCGCCAGCAGCCAAGAATTCCCGGTCAACTATGGCTACACCTTC. Translating it yields CASSQEFPVNYGYTF.

The chain links TRBV29-1 to TRBJ2-7; D perhaps matches TRBD2 (6 bases). CDR1 and CDR2 (germline): SQVTM, ANQGSEA. V was shortened by 2 bases and J by 3 bases, with 14 bases between the two germline ends. The CDR3 length is 14 residues. The CDR3 spells CSVESRVGGYEQYF. The CDR3 coding sequence is TGCAGCGTTGAAAGCCGCGTGGGGGGCTACGAGCAGTACTTC.

This clone was observed a few times. The CDR3 DNA reads as TGTGCCAGCAGTTACGCAGACAGGCCCGGGGGCTACACCTTC. It codes for CASSYADRPGGYTF. The chain uses TRBV6-5 and TRBJ1-2; a possible D gene is TRBD1 (6 bases). The CDR3 sequence is 14 residues long. Germline V gene sequence: CDR1 MNHEY, CDR2 SVGAGI. The V and J ends lost 2 bases and 8 bases respectively, with 15 bases between them.

The rearrangement joins TRBV6-4 to TRBJ1-2, with 11 nucleotides matching TRBD1. Germline loops: CDR1 MRHNA, CDR2 SNTAGT. The junction had 7 bases not matched to a gene; V was cut back by 5 bases and J by 8 bases. The CDR3 runs 14 residues. The CDR3, as DNA: TGTGCCAGCAGTTCCGGACAGGGGGCTCGGGGCTACACCTTC. It yields the protein CASSSGQGARGYTF.

The V and J genes are TRBV2 and TRBJ2-4; 16 bases match TRBD2. CDR1 is SNHLY and CDR2 is FYNNEI in the germline V gene. The CDR3 is made up of 13 amino acids. The junction had 4 bases not matched to a gene; V was cut back by 6 bases and J by 14 bases. The CDR3: CASRGTSGGVEYF. The CDR3 DNA follows: TGTGCCAGCAGAGGGACTAGCGGGGGGGTTGAGTACTTC. The whole variable domain, filled in from reference TRBV2 and TRBJ2-4, reads EPEVTQTPSHQVTQMGQEVILRCVPISNHLYFYWYRQILGQKVEFLVSFYNNEISEKSEIFDDQFSVERPDGSNFTLKIRSTKLEDSAMYFCASRGTSGGVEYFGAGTRLSVL.

The CDR3 DNA reads TGTGCCAGCAGGGGACAGGGTGGTGGCTACACCTTC. Its protein is CASRGQGGGYTF. The chain is built from TRBV27 and TRBJ1-2; TRBD1 matches 9 bases. This CDR3 spans 12 amino acids. V lost 6 bases, J lost 7 bases, and 3 bases stayed unmatched. Germline CDR1 MNHEY, CDR2 SMNVEV (reference sequence).

This sequence joins TRBV6-1 and TRBJ2-3; TRBD2 might be the D (7 bases). The CDR3 is made up of 15 amino acids. V was shortened by 8 bases and J by 3 bases, with 18 bases between the two germline ends. Germline assignment: CDR1 MNHNS and CDR2 SASEGT. CDR3 in DNA: TGTGCCAGCCAACCGGGGGGCGCGCATACAGATACGCAGTATTTT. It encodes CASQPGGAHTDTQYF.

The rearrangement links TRBV7-9 to TRBJ2-7; possibly TRBD1 for D (6 bases). From germline, CDR1 is SEHNR and CDR2 FQNEAQ (reference sequence). V was cut by 5 bases and J by 6 bases, with 17 bases left in between. The CDR3 covers 14 residues. The CDR3 DNA follows: TGTGCCAGCAGCAGCCCGGACAGACCTTCCGAGCAGTACTTC. Its protein product is CASSSPDRPSEQYF.

In this sample, this clone turned up once. The chain carries TRBV28 and TRBJ2-5; 9 bases are shared with TRBD2. Germline CDR1 reads MDHEN; CDR2 reads SYDVKM. The V segment lost 8 bases and the J segment 13 bases; nucleotides outside the gene matches: 8. The CDR3 has 11 residues. DNA for the CDR3: TGTGCCAGCGGCGGGCGGGAGGGCCGGTACTTC. Residues: CASGGREGRYF.

The chain links TRBV29-1 to TRBJ1-4; D ambiguous. The CDR3 has 12 residues. Trimming removed 5 bases at V and 0 bases at J, with 4 bases between. The germline V gene encodes CDR1 SQVTM and CDR2 ANQGSEA. CDR3 region: CSVLATNEKLFF. The CDR3 region has the DNA TGCAGCGTTCTTGCAACTAATGAAAAACTGTTTTTT. Full variable domain (rest looked up from reference TRBV29-1 and TRBJ1-4): SAVISQKPSRDICQRGTSLTIQCQVDSQVTMMFWYRQQPGQSLTLIATANQGSEATYESGFVIDKFPISRPNLTFSTLTVSNMSPEDSSIYLCSVLATNEKLFFGSGTQLSVL.

J is TRBJ2-3 and V is TRBV29-1; D remains ambiguous. The V gene's germline CDR1 is SQVTM and CDR2 ANQGSEA. This CDR3 region has 14 residues. Trimming took off 3 bases at V and 4 bases at J, with 14 bases between the two ends. DNA of the CDR3: TGCAGCGTTGAGCAGGCAGGTTCTCCAGATACGCAGTATTTT. It codes for CSVEQAGSPDTQYF.

The sample holds many counts of this clone. This sample includes further DNA sequences coding for the same CDR3. The CDR3 spells CASSESGGNQPQHF. The CDR3 DNA is TGTGCCAGCAGTGAATCAGGGGGTAATCAGCCCCAGCATTTT. This rearrangement joins TRBV6-1 to TRBJ1-5; 7 bases map to TRBD1. Germline CDR1 MNHNS, CDR2 SASEGT. J was trimmed by 4 bases and V by 2 bases; bases with no gene match: 2. This CDR3 contains 14 residues.

This chain joins TRBV6-5 and TRBJ2-1; the D is unclear. CDR3 size: 15 residues. Trimming took 4 bases from V and 8 from J, leaving 18 bases between them. Germline loops: CDR1 MNHEY, CDR2 SVGAGI. The CDR3 region is CASSSMVAFTDEQFF. The CDR3 coding sequence is TGTGCCAGCAGTTCGATGGTAGCTTTTACCGATGAGCAGTTCTTC.

This chain links TRBV4-3 with TRBJ1-5; D is perhaps TRBD1 (5 bases). CDR1 and CDR2 from the germline V gene are LGHNA and YSLEER. The CDR3 is 16 amino acids. V dropped 0 bases and J dropped 3 bases, with 12 bases sitting between them. CDR3 sequence: CASSQDRVGYNQPQHF. In DNA form, the CDR3 reads TGCGCCAGCAGCCAAGACAGGGTTGGATACAATCAGCCCCAGCATTTT.

V is TRBV28 and J is TRBJ1-1; no firm D call. V shed 4 bases and J shed 6 bases, with 9 bases lying between them. This CDR3 is built from 12 residues. Germline V lookup: CDR1 MDHEN, CDR2 SYDVKM. CDR3 loop: CASSSSTAEAFF. For the CDR3, the DNA is TGTGCCAGCAGTTCCTCAACGGCTGAAGCTTTCTTT.

The chain recombines TRBV5-1 with TRBJ2-4, with 13 bases lining up with TRBD2. The CDR3 sequence is 16 residues long. Trimming cost V 3 bases and J 6 bases; bases outside gene matches: 6. Germline CDR1 is SGHRS and CDR2 is YFSETQ. This CDR3 is CASSSRTSGSVNIQYF. Here the CDR3 DNA reads TGCGCCAGCAGCTCAAGGACTAGCGGGAGTGTAAACATTCAGTACTTC.

The CDR3 protein is CASSFRDSRVQYF. The CDR3 DNA follows: TGCGCCAGCAGCTTCCGGGACTCAAGGGTTCAGTATTTT. The chain employs TRBV5-1 and TRBJ2-3; TRBD2 might be the D (6 bases). The V and J ends lost 2 bases and 12 bases respectively, with 16 bases between them. The CDR3 loop spans 13 amino acids. Germline loops: CDR1 SGHRS, CDR2 YFSETQ.

This clone has a single count. The J gene is TRBJ2-5, the V gene TRBV11-3, with 8 bases fitting TRBD2. Looked up from germline, CDR1 is SGHNT and CDR2 is YENEEA. The CDR3 is 14 amino acids. The V segment lost 6 bases and the J segment 2 bases; nucleotides outside the gene matches: 5. CDR3 loop: CASSREGLQETQYF. Written as DNA, the CDR3 is TGTGCCAGCAGTCGGGAGGGCCTGCAAGAGACCCAGTACTTC.

The chain recombines TRBV7-9 with TRBJ1-1, with D unresolved. The germline gives CDR1 SEHNR, CDR2 FQNEAQ (reference sequence). The CDR3 length is 15 residues. The ends were cut back, 5 bases at V and 1 base at J, with 14 bases in the middle. The CDR3 nucleotides are TGTGCCAGCAGCCATAACCGTGAGAGGAACACTGAAGCTTTCTTT. Amino acids: CASSHNRERNTEAFF.

The count of this clone is one. The chain uses TRBV5-1 and TRBJ2-1; TRBD1 matches at 9 bases. Germline V gene sequence: CDR1 SGHRS, CDR2 YFSETQ. There are 16 residues in the CDR3. J lost 6 bases, V lost 5 bases, and 12 bases had no gene match. The CDR3, as DNA: TGCGCCAGCAGGCAAATACCGGGACAGGGTCCCAATGAGCAGTTCTTC. It specifies CASRQIPGQGPNEQFF.

This clone has only one observation. V and J are TRBV7-9 and TRBJ2-1; the match to TRBD2 covers 15 bases. The CDR3 has 18 residues. Germline CDR1 SEHNR, CDR2 FQNEAQ (reference sequence). V shed 5 bases, J shed 2 bases, and the junction held 7 bases outside the gene matches. The CDR3 is CASSTLRTSGRAYNEQFF. Here the CDR3 DNA reads TGTGCCAGCAGCACCCTACGGACTAGCGGGAGGGCCTACAATGAGCAGTTCTTC.

The J gene is TRBJ1-2, the V gene TRBV7-9; TRBD1 aligns across 8 bases. The germline V gene has CDR1 SEHNR and CDR2 FQNEAQ (reference sequence). The CDR3 runs 14 residues. Trimming took 5 bases from V and 6 from J; bases not matched to a gene: 8. The CDR3 spells CASSPNDRGHGYTF. CDR3 nucleotide sequence: TGTGCCAGCAGCCCGAACGACAGGGGACATGGCTACACCTTC.

In this sample, this clone turned up once. V usage is TRBV10-3 and J usage is TRBJ2-7; TRBD2 is a possible D gene (6 bases). Trimming removed 7 bases from V and 2 bases from J, with 9 bases in between. The CDR3 is 12 residues long. CDR1 and CDR2 from the germline V gene are ENHRY and SYGVKD. The CDR3 sequence is CAIKGGAYEQYF. The CDR3 DNA reads as TGTGCCATCAAGGGCGGGGCCTACGAGCAGTACTTC.